This T cell receptor beta chain was recovered during a study of post-analysis software for immune sequencing data. Looking at the study overall: Secondary progressive, relapsing-remitting and progressive-relapsing multiple sclerosis were among the included disease courses. Study conclusions and caveats: F measure clustering grouped samples strongly by preparation batch. Normalized Chao1 diversity in multiple sclerosis patients fell significantly below that of controls.

A remark on this clonotype: Its specificity is not known.

cDNA libraries of TCR beta carried unique molecular identifiers. Researchers reported 400,000 to 550,000 cDNA molecules coming from roughly 0.93 to 9.6 million T cells. TCRdb independently ran MiXCR on the PCR reads; one entry per CDR3 protein. The sample shows hundreds of thousands of distinct CDR3 sequences, under 55% of them seen only once. The receptor was derived from a girl under 18 with multiple sclerosis. The sequencing sample was made of blood.

CDR3 coding DNA: TGTGCCAGCAACCCCAGTGGGAGACTAGCGGGAGTATCCTACGAGCAGTACTTC. Its protein product is CASNPSGRLAGVSYEQYF. The chain couples TRBV7-9 to TRBJ2-7; 12 bases are a match to TRBD2. There are 18 residues in the CDR3. The germline V gene encodes CDR1 SEHNR and CDR2 FQNEAQ (reference sequence). V lost 7 bases to trimming and J lost 1 base; unmatched junction nucleotides: 14.